This T cell receptor (beta chain) was sequenced during a study of blood T cell repertoires in COVID-19. Whole-study context: Sites across the United States, Italy and Spain contributed samples from acute and convalescent COVID-19. Sources were T cells, B-cell-depleted T cells, or PBMCs; the material itself was cDNA or gDNA.

The length of the CDR3 is 16 residues. Looked up from germline, CDR1 is MNHEY and CDR2 is SVGEGT. Trimming removed 5 bases from V and 3 bases from J; junction bases left unmatched: 8. Per the authors' pipeline: Using reference gene primer amplification, nucleated cell counts were estimated. Measured with immunoSEQ multiplex PCR; TCRdb has only the in-frame clones, and not every one. The D gene and trimming were derived from the DNA, and the V and J assignments and clone size from that table. Of 90,000 to 150,000 clones listed, around 88% are singletons. The sample comprised peripheral blood. This sequence originates from a woman between 45 and 60 years old with active or convalescent COVID-19. V is TRBV6-2 or TRBV6-3 and J is TRBJ1-2; 11 bases are a match to TRBD1. This chain's CDR3 is CASSRPPGQGDYGYTF. The DNA for the CDR3 is TGTGCCAGCAGTCGCCCTCCGGGACAGGGGGACTATGGCTACACCTTC.